The 12 T cell receptor beta chains listed next were all sequenced from one sample in a study of Ad26.COV2.S vaccination and SARS-CoV-2 variants (dated by TCRdb to the early 2020s). The library relied on the immunoSEQ multiplex PCR assay. This immuneACCESS table, as held by TCRdb, lists in-frame sequences with V and J called but not all clones. Of the missing ones, under half trace to an unresolved V gene in checked studies; the others have no known cause. Present in this sample are roughly 410,000 clones, 80% to 90% of which were seen just once. The ten most abundant clones make up almost 7.5% of the sample. The sample's treatment or condition label, decoded: roughly 20 received Ad26.COV2.S at low or high dose, single or two shots; roughly five received placebo; per-sample allocation not given. Repertoires of vaccine and placebo recipients were sequenced from samples taken on day 63 after the first injection.

The sample consisted of peripheral blood, taken in a trial of Ad26.COV2.S vaccine versus placebo. The receptor source for this set is a person between 18 and 60 years old who received the Ad26.COV2.S COVID-19 vaccine or a placebo.

The V call is TRBV3-1 (or the pseudogene TRBV3-2), the J call TRBJ2-7; D is ambiguous. The V end was cut by 3 bases, the J end by 3 bases, with 12 bases between. The CDR3 loop spans 14 amino acids. Germline V gene sequence: CDR1 LGHDT, CDR2 YNNKEL (reference sequence). The CDR3 region has the DNA TGTGCCAGCAGCCACACGGCCCAGTTCTACGAGCAGTACTTC. Residues: CASSHTAQFYEQYF.

This chain uses TRBV2 with TRBJ2-1; 11 bases are a match to TRBD2. CDR1 is SNHLY, CDR2 FYNNEI, per germline. The trim removed 5 bases at V and 7 bases at J, leaving 4 bases unmatched. This CDR3 comprises 14 residues. The CDR3 sequence: CASSKGLAENEQFF. The CDR3 bases are TGTGCCAGCAGTAAGGGACTAGCGGAGAATGAGCAGTTCTTC.

This chain connects TRBV30 to TRBJ2-1; 11 bases fit TRBD2. The CDR3 is 14 amino acids. Germline CDR1 reads GTSNPN; CDR2 reads SVGIG (reference sequence). The V and J ends lost 1 base and 10 bases, in that order; junction bases with no gene match: 6. This CDR3 reads CAWSEGSGGGEQFF. In DNA, the CDR3 is TGTGCCTGGAGTGAGGGTAGCGGGGGGGGCGAGCAGTTCTTC.

The CDR3 region has the DNA TGTGCCAGCAGTTCTCCGATCCGGGACAGGGTGAGCGAGCAGTACTTC. Translating it yields CASSSPIRDRVSEQYF. The chain has TRBV27 and TRBJ2-7, with 9 bases fitting TRBD1. V shed 4 bases and J 6 bases; nucleotides not matched to a gene: 13. The length of the CDR3 is 16 residues. Germline V gene lookup returns CDR1 MNHEY and CDR2 SMNVEV (reference sequence).

Note on this clone: This same CDR3 is encoded by further DNA sequences in the sample. The V gene is TRBV2, the J gene TRBJ1-5; 9 bases are shared with TRBD1. V lost 8 bases and J lost 4; bases outside the gene matches: 6. The CDR3 runs to 14 residues. Looked up from germline, CDR1 is SNHLY and CDR2 is FYNNEI. The CDR3 protein is CASGGTGLNQPQHF. CDR3 DNA: TGTGCCAGCGGGGGGACAGGGCTTAATCAGCCCCAGCATTTT.

This chain uses TRBV6-5 with TRBJ2-4; TRBD1 aligns across 7 bases. The germline V gene encodes CDR1 MNHEY and CDR2 SVGAGI. The V and J ends lost 5 bases and 7 bases, in that order; junction bases with no gene match: 5. This CDR3 has 13 amino acids. In DNA, the CDR3 is TGTGCCAGCAGTAGACAGGGTACTAACATTCAGTACTTC. Translated, it gives CASSRQGTNIQYF.

V usage is TRBV27 and J usage is TRBJ1-1, with TRBD1 matching over 9 bases. V lost 6 bases to trimming and J lost 5 bases; unmatched junction nucleotides: 7. The V gene's germline CDR1 is MNHEY and CDR2 SMNVEV (reference sequence). This CDR3 comprises 14 residues. The CDR3 sequence: CASSRQGEGTEAFF. The CDR3 coding sequence is TGTGCCAGCAGCCGACAGGGGGAAGGTACTGAAGCTTTCTTT.

The rearrangement links TRBV19 to TRBJ2-1; TRBD2 matches 14 bases. Germline loops: CDR1 LNHDA, CDR2 SQIVND (reference sequence). This CDR3 has 19 residues. V was clipped by 3 bases and J by 2 bases; unmatched bases: 9. CDR3 loop: CASSISGTSGRVTYNEQFF. The CDR3 bases are TGTGCCAGTAGTATCTCCGGGACTAGCGGGAGAGTAACCTACAATGAGCAGTTCTTC.

CDR3 nucleotides: TGTGCCAGCAGCTTGGTCGCTAAATCCACAGATACGCAGTATTTT. Translating it yields CASSLVAKSTDTQYF. The chain couples TRBV5-4 to TRBJ2-3, with unresolved D. The CDR3 is made up of 15 amino acids. Germline V gene data show CDR1 as SGHNT and CDR2 as YYREEE (reference sequence). Trimming pared 0 bases from V and 2 bases from J, leaving 10 bases between.

The genes are TRBV30 and TRBJ1-4, with D uncertain. This CDR3 is 13 amino acids long. The V end was cut by 2 bases, the J end by 8 bases, with 12 bases between. CDR1 GTSNPN and CDR2 SVGIG come from the germline V gene (reference sequence). DNA for the CDR3: TGTGCCTGGAGTTTAATGAATGGGGAAAAACTGTTTTTT. It yields the protein CAWSLMNGEKLFF.

The chain has TRBV2 and TRBJ2-1, with 8 bases fitting TRBD2. The CDR3 consists of 14 residues. V shed 8 bases, J shed 5 bases, and the junction held 8 bases outside the gene matches. Germline V gene data show CDR1 as SNHLY and CDR2 as FYNNEI. The CDR3: CASLSGLANNEQFF. CDR3 DNA: TGTGCCAGCCTATCCGGACTAGCCAACAATGAGCAGTTCTTC.

The CDR3 here is CASSQSHLVYNEQFF. The CDR3, as DNA: TGTGCCAGCAGCCAATCCCACCTGGTCTACAATGAGCAGTTCTTC. J is TRBJ2-1 and V is TRBV16; D remains unclear. Germline loops: CDR1 KGHSY, CDR2 FQNENV. This CDR3 is built from 15 residues. V was pared by 0 bases and J by 3 bases, with 9 bases between.